This passage covers 17 T cell receptor beta chains from one sample sequenced in a study of regulatory T cells in long-lasting Graves disease. This sample's time point: persistent/refractory GD, antithyroid drugs over 5 years with positive TRAb. Extracted PBMC RNA gave rise to the TCR library. Construction of the TCR beta libraries employed iRepertoire HTBI primers in conjunction with Arm-PCR of CDR3 regions. Each CDR3 protein is one row after TCRdb ran MiXCR on the multiplex PCR reads. The data contain roughly 450,000 distinct CDR3 sequences, roughly 23% of them singletons. The input for sequencing was peripheral blood mononuclear cells (PBMCs), taken when the disease was refractory, from a patient treated with antithyroid drugs. The receptor source for this set is a female donor with Graves disease.

This clonotype was found many times. The rearrangement joins TRBV7-2 to TRBJ2-5; 10 bases align to TRBD2. J gave up 2 bases and V 5 bases, and 14 bases lay outside the gene matches. The CDR3 runs 18 residues. The V gene's germline CDR1 is SGHTA and CDR2 FQGNSA. This CDR3 reads CASSPTGGGLALQETQYF. CDR3 bases: TGTGCCAGCAGCCCAACTGGGGGGGGACTAGCGTTACAAGAGACCCAGTACTTC.

At least ten counts were recorded for this clonotype. The DNA for the CDR3 is TGTGCCAGCAGCTGGGGACAGGGGGGCTCCTACGAGCAGTACTTC. Encoded protein: CASSWGQGGSYEQYF. The chain is built from TRBV7-2 and TRBJ2-7; 11 nucleotides match TRBD1. V dropped 4 bases and J dropped 0; count of bases not matched to a gene: 2. The germline CDR1 and CDR2 sequences are SGHTA and FQGNSA. The CDR3 is 15 amino acids.

The rearrangement joins TRBV6-2 or TRBV6-3 to TRBJ2-6, with 8 bases that match TRBD2. V shed 6 bases, J shed 2 bases, and the junction held 9 bases outside the gene matches. Germline V gene sequence: CDR1 MNHEY, CDR2 SVGEGT. The CDR3 has 17 residues. The CDR3 sequence is CASSRREAGAGANVLTF. The CDR3 DNA reads as TGTGCCAGCAGCCGACGGGAAGCGGGAGCTGGGGCCAACGTCCTGACTTTC.

This clonotype was recorded at least ten times. The chain uses TRBV10-3 and TRBJ2-7; 10 bases match TRBD2. The V gene's germline CDR1 is ENHRY and CDR2 SYGVKD. This CDR3 contains 14 residues. V shed 2 bases, J shed 3 bases, and the junction held 1 base outside the gene matches. The CDR3 reads CAISEASGGYEQYF. CDR3 sequence (DNA): TGTGCCATCAGTGAGGCTAGCGGGGGCTACGAGCAGTACTTC.

As regards this clonotype: This may arise from a read error, as a much more abundant clone is one base away. The chain uses TRBV6-1 and TRBJ2-7, with 8 nucleotides matching TRBD2. The junction had 11 bases not matched to a gene; V was cut back by 7 bases and J by 6 bases. Per germline, CDR1 MNHNS and CDR2 SASEGT. There are 14 residues in the CDR3. CDR3 DNA sequence: TGTGCCAGCACCCTCGCGGGAGGTGCGGCCGAGCAGTACTTC. It encodes CASTLAGGAAEQYF.

This clonotype was seen at least ten times. The chain couples TRBV12-3 or TRBV12-4 to TRBJ1-1; D gene unclear. Trimming stripped 6 bases from V and 6 bases from J, with 8 bases between. The length of the CDR3 is 11 residues. The CDR3 here is CASSLHAEAFF. DNA of the CDR3: TGTGCCAGCAGCCTGCACGCTGAAGCTTTCTTT.

The chain links TRBV7-9 to TRBJ2-2; 7 nucleotides align to TRBD2. The V gene end was trimmed by 3 bases and the J gene end by 3 bases; junction bases not matched to a gene: 4. This CDR3 is built from 15 residues. Germline values: CDR1 SEHNR, CDR2 FQNEAQ (reference sequence). CDR3 amino acids: CASSLGDYDTGELFF. CDR3 DNA sequence: TGTGCCAGCAGCTTGGGGGACTACGACACCGGGGAGCTGTTTTTT.

The CDR3 DNA follows: TGCGCCAGCAGCCAAGTTGCACTATACGAGCAGTACTTC. It translates to CASSQVALYEQYF. The chain recombines TRBV4-1 with TRBJ2-7; D unresolved. The ends were cut back, 1 base at V and 4 bases at J, with 8 bases in the middle. The CDR3 spans 13 residues. The germline gives CDR1 MGHRA, CDR2 YSYEKL.

The sample holds a few counts of this clonotype. This sequence joins TRBV20-1 and TRBJ1-4; D perhaps matches TRBD1 (6 bases). The CDR3 covers 15 residues. Germline assignment: CDR1 DFQATT and CDR2 SNEGSKA (reference sequence). V lost 0 bases and J 8 bases, leaving 16 bases between the germline ends. CDR3 sequence: CSARDLGGPGEKLFF. In DNA, the CDR3 is TGCAGTGCTAGAGATTTGGGGGGCCCTGGGGAAAAACTGTTTTTT.

Turning to this clonotype: Germline is not matched at one junction end, which may reflect a read error. The chain uses TRBV7-9 and TRBJ1-4, with D possibly matching TRBD1 (5 bases). CDR1 is SEHNR and CDR2 is FQNEAQ in the germline V gene (reference sequence). The CDR3 length is 11 residues. CDR3 amino acids: CASSPLEGVVF. Here the CDR3 DNA reads TGTGCCAGCAGCCCCCTAGAAGGGGTGGTATTT.

This chain links TRBV10-3 with TRBJ1-6; 10 nucleotides match TRBD1. The J segment lost 10 bases and the V segment lost 5 bases, leaving 8 bases of the junction unmatched. CDR1 and CDR2 (germline): ENHRY, SYGVKD. This CDR3 is built from 15 residues. Here the CDR3 reads CAISQAGTGDSPLHF. CDR3 nucleotide sequence: TGTGCCATCAGTCAGGCTGGGACAGGGGACTCACCCCTCCACTTT.

The chain employs TRBV11-3 and TRBJ2-5, with 8 bases lining up with TRBD1. CDR3 length: 15 amino acids. Germline loops: CDR1 SGHNT, CDR2 YENEEA. With V trimmed by 3 bases and J by 0 bases, 3 bases remained unmatched. The CDR3 reads CASSLGQEYQETQYF. Written as DNA, the CDR3 is TGTGCCAGCAGCTTGGGACAGGAATACCAAGAGACCCAGTACTTC.

This clonotype showed up many times. The gene calls are TRBV7-2 and TRBJ1-1, with D possibly being TRBD1 (5 bases). There are 13 residues in the CDR3. CDR1 SGHTA and CDR2 FQGNSA come from the germline V gene. The V gene lost 1 base and the J gene lost 3 bases, with 6 bases spanning the gap. The CDR3 nucleotides read TGTGCCAGCAGCTTAGAAGGGGACACTGAAGCTTTCTTT. This encodes CASSLEGDTEAFF.

Ten or more counts support this clonotype. This CDR3 reads CASSLPQRDYGYTF. The CDR3 DNA sequence: TGTGCCAGCAGTTTACCCCAAAGGGACTATGGCTACACCTTC. The rearrangement uses TRBV28 and TRBJ1-2; D remains ambiguous. V was shortened by 2 bases and J by 3 bases, with 10 bases between the two germline ends. The CDR3 contains 14 residues. Looked up from germline, CDR1 is MDHEN and CDR2 is SYDVKM.

This sequence joins TRBV5-1 and TRBJ1-2; a possible D gene is TRBD1 (5 bases). V shed 1 base and J shed 5 bases, with 15 bases lying between them. Germline V gene data show CDR1 as SGHRS and CDR2 as YFSETQ. This CDR3 comprises 15 residues. The CDR3 region has the DNA TGCGCCAGCAGCTTGCAACCGACAGACCTATATGGCTACACCTTC. This sequence encodes CASSLQPTDLYGYTF.

V usage is TRBV12-3 or TRBV12-4 and J usage is TRBJ2-2; perhaps TRBD2 as D (6 bases). V was clipped by 5 bases and J by 4 bases, with 17 bases between them. CDR3 length equals 16 residues. For the CDR3, the DNA is TGTGCCAGCAGTCCCGGGGTTAGCGGAATCACCGGGGAGCTGTTTTTT. This sequence encodes CASSPGVSGITGELFF.

DNA for the CDR3: TGTGCCAGCAGGACAGGGTTGCGGCCCCAGCATTTT. Translation: CASRTGLRPQHF. This chain joins TRBV12-3 or TRBV12-4 and TRBJ1-5; 7 bases match TRBD1. The CDR3 extends over 12 amino acids. The ends lost 6 bases at V and 9 bases at J; junction bases unmatched: 5.